The entry below gives a single TCR beta chain sequence along with its context. The data were obtained in a study of blood T cell repertoires in COVID-19. Measured with immunoSEQ multiplex PCR; TCRdb has only the in-frame clones, and not every one. This table has some 270,000 clones, roughly 88% appearing once. The germline V gene encodes CDR1 SNHLY and CDR2 FYNNEI. V lost 6 bases and J lost 8, with 7 bases in between. This CDR3 contains 11 residues. The receptor was isolated from a woman at least 80 years old with COVID-19, enrolled during active disease. The material sequenced was peripheral blood. The rearrangement links TRBV2 to TRBJ2-2; D unresolved. CDR3 sequence reads: CASRELGELFF. CDR3 DNA sequence: TGTGCCAGCAGGGAACTTGGGGAGCTGTTTTTT.